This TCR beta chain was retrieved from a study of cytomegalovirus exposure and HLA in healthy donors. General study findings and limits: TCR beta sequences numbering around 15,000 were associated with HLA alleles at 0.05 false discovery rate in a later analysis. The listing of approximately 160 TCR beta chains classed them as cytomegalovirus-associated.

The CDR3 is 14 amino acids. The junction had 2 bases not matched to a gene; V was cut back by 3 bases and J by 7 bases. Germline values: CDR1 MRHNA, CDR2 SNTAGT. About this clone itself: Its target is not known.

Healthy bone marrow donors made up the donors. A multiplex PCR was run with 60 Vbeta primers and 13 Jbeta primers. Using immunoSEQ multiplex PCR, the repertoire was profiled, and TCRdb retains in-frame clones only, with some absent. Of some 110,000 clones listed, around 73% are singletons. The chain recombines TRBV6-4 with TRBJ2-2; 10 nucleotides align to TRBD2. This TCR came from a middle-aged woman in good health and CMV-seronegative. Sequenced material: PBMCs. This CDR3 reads CASSEASGSGELFF. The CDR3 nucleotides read TGTGCCAGCAGTGAAGCTAGCGGGAGCGGGGAGCTGTTTTTT.